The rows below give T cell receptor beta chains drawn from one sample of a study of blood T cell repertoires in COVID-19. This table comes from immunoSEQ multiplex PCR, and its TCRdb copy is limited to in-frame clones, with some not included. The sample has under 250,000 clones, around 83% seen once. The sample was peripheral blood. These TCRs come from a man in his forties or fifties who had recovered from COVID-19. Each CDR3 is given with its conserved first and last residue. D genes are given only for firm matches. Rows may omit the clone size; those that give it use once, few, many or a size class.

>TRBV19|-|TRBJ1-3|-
TGTGCCAGTAGTGCATCGACAGCTCCCTCTGGAAACACCATATATTTT
CASSASTAPSGNTIYF
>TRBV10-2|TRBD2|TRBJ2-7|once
TGCGCCAGCATTCCCGGGACTAGCGGCTCCTACGAGCAGTACTTC
CASIPGTSGSYEQYF
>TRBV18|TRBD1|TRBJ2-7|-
TGTGCCAGCTCACCAGGGACAGGGGGCAGTGAGCAGTACTTC
CASSPGTGGSEQYF
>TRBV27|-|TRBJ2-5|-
TGTGCCAGCAGAAGACTTGGAAAAGAGACCCAGTACTTC
CASRRLGKETQYF
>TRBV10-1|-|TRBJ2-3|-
TGCGCCAGCAGTGAGCGTAGGGCCGGGGACACAGATACGCAGTATTTT
CASSERRAGDTDTQYF
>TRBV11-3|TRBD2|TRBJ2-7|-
TGTGCCAGCAGCTTAGAACCGACTAGCGCGAAGCAGTACTTC
CASSLEPTSAKQYF
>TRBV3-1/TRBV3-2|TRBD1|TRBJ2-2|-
TGTGCCAGCAGCCAAGGGACAGGGGGACGGACCGGGGAGCTGTTTTTT
CASSQGTGGRTGELFF
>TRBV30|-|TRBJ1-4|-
TGTGCCTGGACCCGGAGGGGGGGCACTAATGAAAAACTGTTTTTT
CAWTRRGGTNEKLFF
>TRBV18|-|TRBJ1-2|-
TGTGCCAGCTCACCATTAGACACTAACTATGGCTACACCTTC
CASSPLDTNYGYTF
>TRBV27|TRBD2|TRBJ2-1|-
TGTGCCAGCAGCCCCGGACTAGCGGCAATCAATGAGCAGTTCTTC
CASSPGLAAINEQFF
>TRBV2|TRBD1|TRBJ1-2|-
TGTGCCAGCAGTGAAGACAGGGGGAACTATGGCTACACCTTC
CASSEDRGNYGYTF
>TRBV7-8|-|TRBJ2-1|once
TGTACCAGCCGGTTATACAATGAGCAGTTCTTC
CTSRLYNEQFF
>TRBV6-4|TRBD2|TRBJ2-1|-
TGTGCCAGCAGCCTACTAGCGGGAGGGATCTACAATGAGCAGTTCTTC
CASSLLAGGIYNEQFF
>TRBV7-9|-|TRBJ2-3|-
TGTGCCAGCAGCGACTTTGCAGCGGAAAGTAGAGATACGCAGTATTTT
CASSDFAAESRDTQYF
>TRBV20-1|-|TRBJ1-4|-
TGCAGTGCTAGGGAGAATGAAAAACTGTTTTTT
CSARENEKLFF
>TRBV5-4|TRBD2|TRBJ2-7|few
TGTGCCAGCAGTGGGGCTAGCGGCGAGCAGTACTTC
CASSGASGEQYF
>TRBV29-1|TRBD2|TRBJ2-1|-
TGCAGCGTTATATCGAACCTAGCGGGGGGCCTATACAATGAGCAGTTCTTC
CSVISNLAGGLYNEQFF
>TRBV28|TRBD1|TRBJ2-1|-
TGTGCCAGCAGGGCGACAGGGGAGCAGTTCTTC
CASRATGEQFF
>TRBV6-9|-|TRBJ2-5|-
TGTGCCAGCAGTTCAAACCACAGGAGATCCAACCAAGAGACCCAGTACTTC
CASSSNHRRSNQETQYF
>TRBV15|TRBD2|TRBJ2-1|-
TGTGCCACCAGCAGATCTAGCGGGAGGGGAAATGAGCAGTTCTTC
CATSRSSGRGNEQFF
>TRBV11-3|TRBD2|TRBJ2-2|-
TGTGCCAGCAGCGCCGGGACTAGCGGCGAGAACACCGGGGAGCTGTTTTTT
CASSAGTSGENTGELFF
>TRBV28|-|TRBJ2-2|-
TGTGCCAGCAGGGCTAGTAGTAGTACCTACGGGGAGCTGTTTTTT
CASRASSSTYGELFF
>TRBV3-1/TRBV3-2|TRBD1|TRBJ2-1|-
TGTGCCAGCAGCCCGCAGGGGGCGCGTTATGAGCAGTTCTTC
CASSPQGARYEQFF
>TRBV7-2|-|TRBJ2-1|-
TGTGCCAGCAGCTTGATGCGCAATGAGCAGTTCTTC
CASSLMRNEQFF
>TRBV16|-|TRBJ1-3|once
TGTGCCAGCAGCCAAGGGAGGGGCATCGGAAACACCATATATTTT
CASSQGRGIGNTIYF
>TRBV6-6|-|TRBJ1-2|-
TGTGCCAGCAGGGCGCCGGGGGATAATGGCTACACCTTC
CASRAPGDNGYTF
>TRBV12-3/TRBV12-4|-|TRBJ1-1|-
TGTGCCAGCAGTCTCAAATTGGGAGCTGAAGCTTTCTTT
CASSLKLGAEAFF
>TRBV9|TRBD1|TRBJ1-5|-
TGTGCCAGCAGCGCAGGGACAGGGGGCAATCAGCCCCAGCATTTT
CASSAGTGGNQPQHF
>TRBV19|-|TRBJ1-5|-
TGTGCCAGTAGTATGTTGGCCTTGACACAGCCCCAGCATTTT
CASSMLALTQPQHF
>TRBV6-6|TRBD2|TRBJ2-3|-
TGTGCCAGCAGTTCTACGGGACTAGCGGGAACAGATACGCAGTATTTT
CASSSTGLAGTDTQYF
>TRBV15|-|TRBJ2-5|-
TGTGCCACCAGCAGAGGGGGAGGCAGCCAAGAGACCCAGTACTTC
CATSRGGGSQETQYF
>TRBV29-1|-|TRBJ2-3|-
TGCAGCGTTACAATTAGCACAGATACGCAGTATTTT
CSVTISTDTQYF
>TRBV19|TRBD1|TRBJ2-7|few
TGTGCCACAAACCTCGGGACAGGGTATAGCGAGCAGTACTTC
CATNLGTGYSEQYF
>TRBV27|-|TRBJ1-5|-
TGTGCCAGCAGTTTCAATAGCAATCAGCCCCAGCATTTT
CASSFNSNQPQHF
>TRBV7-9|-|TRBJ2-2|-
TGTGCCAGCAGCTTAGTGGCGACAGGGAACACCGGGGAGCTGTTTTTT
CASSLVATGNTGELFF
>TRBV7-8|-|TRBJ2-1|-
TGTGCCAGCAGCCCGCCGACTAGGGGTGTTAGCAATGAGCAGTTCTTC
CASSPPTRGVSNEQFF
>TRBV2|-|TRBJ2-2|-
TGTGCCAGCAGCGGAACCGGGAGCCCCGGGGAGCTGTTTTTT
CASSGTGSPGELFF
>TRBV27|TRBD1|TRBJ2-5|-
TGTGCCAGCAGTTTCGGGACAGGCCAAGAGACCCAGTACTTC
CASSFGTGQETQYF
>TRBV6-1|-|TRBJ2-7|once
TGTGCCAGCAGTGGGACCAAGACAGTGACTCCCTACGAGCAGTACTTC
CASSGTKTVTPYEQYF
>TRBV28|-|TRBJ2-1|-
TGTGCCATCTTTACTTACAATGAGCAGTTCTTC
CAIFTYNEQFF
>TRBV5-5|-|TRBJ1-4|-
TGTGCCAGCAGCTTTCAATCAGGGCCGAATGAAAAACTGTTTTTT
CASSFQSGPNEKLFF
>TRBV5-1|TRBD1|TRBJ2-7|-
TGCGCCAGCAGCCCCCCCCGGACAGGGATCTACGAGCAGTACTTC
CASSPPRTGIYEQYF
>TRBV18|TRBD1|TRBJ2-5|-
TGTGCCAGCTCACCCATCAGGGACAGCGATCAAGAGACCCAGTACTTC
CASSPIRDSDQETQYF
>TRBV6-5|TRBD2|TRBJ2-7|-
TGTGCCAGCAGGCTGACTAGCGGGGGCTCCTACGAGCAGTACTTC
CASRLTSGGSYEQYF
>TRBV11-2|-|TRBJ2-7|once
TGTGCCAGCAGTTCAGGTGACATATCCTACGAGCAGTACTTC
CASSSGDISYEQYF
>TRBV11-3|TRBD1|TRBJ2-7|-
TGTGCCAGCAAGCAGCCCAAGGACAGGTGCCACGAGCAGTACTTC
CASKQPKDRCHEQYF
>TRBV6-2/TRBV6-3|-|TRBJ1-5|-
TGTGCCAGCAGTCAAACCGGGTGGCAGCCCCAGCATTTT
CASSQTGWQPQHF
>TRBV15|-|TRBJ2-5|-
TGTGCCACCAGCAGAGATGGCGGGACAGCGCGTGAGACCCAGTACTTC
CATSRDGGTARETQYF